This T cell receptor (beta chain) stems from a study of shared clonotypes between healthy human individuals. Roughly 210 ng DNA, around 30,000 T cell genomes, went into each sorted-subset replicate PCR. In the original processing: ImmunoSEQ sequences covered only the junction and lacked quality scores; filtering therefore differed. This table comes from immunoSEQ multiplex PCR, and its TCRdb copy is limited to in-frame clones, with some not included. The V and J calls and clone size are taken from that table; D and trimming were inferred from the DNA. This sample has hundreds of thousands of clones, with approximately 79% found just once. The V segment lost 6 bases and the J segment 2 bases; nucleotides outside the gene matches: 12. There are 17 residues in the CDR3. From germline, CDR1 is MNHNS and CDR2 SASEGT.

The sequenced material came from memory CD4+ T cells sorted from blood. Subset given: CD45RA-negative fraction. The rearrangement joins TRBV6-1 to TRBJ1-2; 10 bases are a match to TRBD1. This TCR was recovered from a woman aged 30 to 39 in good health. This CDR3 is CASSERTTGGVNYGYTF. The DNA of the CDR3 is TGTGCCAGCAGCGAAAGAACGACAGGGGGCGTCAACTATGGCTACACCTTC.